The T cell receptor (beta chain) described here comes from a study of CD8 T cells in ankylosing spondylitis. Remarks on this clonotype: As yet, its antigen is unknown.

Study-level results: There was reportedly significant enrichment of clones that were disease-linked in matched ankylosing spondylitis synovial fluid. The disease-linked clones had a CD8+ phenotype and low blood frequencies.

In germline, CDR1 is DFQATT, CDR2 SNEGSKA (reference sequence). Germline trimming cut 6 bases from V and 4 bases from J; bases unmatched to any gene: 7. This CDR3 region has 14 residues. TCRdb redid the calling of the 5' RACE reads with MiXCR, one entry per CDR3 protein. The data contain about 260,000 distinct CDR3 sequences, more than 20% of them singletons. The chain has TRBV20-1 and TRBJ2-1; 9 nucleotides align to TRBD2. The specimen sequenced was blood, either unsorted or a sorted T cell fraction (not recorded which). This TCR came from a male donor with ankylosing spondylitis or in good health (not recorded which). The CDR3 loop reads CSAPPLAGYNEQFF. The DNA for the CDR3 is TGCAGTGCCCCCCCGCTAGCGGGATACAATGAGCAGTTCTTC.